The TCR beta chain under discussion was sequenced for a study of molecular identifiers for immune sequencing clone quantification. Only a few counts were recorded for this clonotype. One entry per CDR3 protein, called by TCRdb with MiXCR from the PCR reads. Of a few hundred thousand distinct CDR3 sequences listed, 24% were seen once; the top ten hold roughly 0.7%. Germline V CDR1 and CDR2: MDHEN, SYDVKM. The V gene end was trimmed by 5 bases and the J gene end by 8 bases; junction bases not matched to a gene: 6. The CDR3 length is 14 residues. This clonotype was obtained from a human donor in good health. Some libraries in this study had Jurkat cell RNA spiked in. Sample: naive CD8+ T cells from blood, with Jurkat cell RNA spiked in. As for subset: FACS-sorted CD8+CD4-CCR7+CD45RA+ naive T cells. This chain links TRBV28 with TRBJ1-4; 9 nucleotides align to TRBD1. The CDR3 sequence: CASSQDRGLEKLFF. CDR3 DNA: TGTGCCAGCAGTCAGGACAGGGGTCTGGAAAAACTGTTTTTT.